This record covers a single T cell receptor (beta chain). This clone was picked up one time. What antigen it recognizes has not been identified. Base qualities are not recorded, but no much larger clone differs from it by a single base. The sample comes from a study of Tregs in tolerant kidney transplant recipients (dated by TCRdb to the late 2010s). A note on the overall study: The study applied TCRbeta sequencing to find donor-specific regulatory T cells before combined kidney and bone marrow transplantation and then followed those same cells after transplant. In a few healthy controls, several methods of expanding Tregs specific for an allogeneic donor were compared by TCRbeta repertoire sequencing. Results and caveats for the whole study, not just this receptor: Biological reproducibility was not examined directly, but technical replication error appeared to be minimal. Expanding Tregs with activated donor B cells appeared to identify the most biologically relevant and donor-specific TCRbeta repertoire. The study was constrained by small patient numbers, and validation of the findings is required in larger populations and under other immunosuppression protocols.

Unstimulated Tregs (CD4+CD25+CD127-), CD4+ non-Tregs (CD4+CD25-), CD4 and CD8 cells were FACS-sorted from thawed PBMCs. Healthy control blood was obtained either as purchased buffy coats or from healthy volunteers. Healthy control blood was processed to PBMCs by Ficoll density gradient and cryopreserved, and patient PBMCs were collected before and after transplant. Genomic DNA was extracted from sorted cells with the QIAGEN DNeasy Blood and Tissue Kit for TCRbeta CDR3 sequencing. High-throughput TCRbeta CDR3 sequencing, which included PCR amplification with bias correction and internal controls, was done commercially through immunoSEQ. Per the source publication's procedure: Unique productive TCRbeta sequences were defined by CDR3 nucleotide sequence where primers matched, and otherwise by CDR3 amino acid sequence together with Vbeta and Jbeta genes. To correct for sorting error, sequences found in more than one sorted population at a frequency ratio of 2:1 or less were discarded, and the remaining shared sequences were assigned to the population with the higher frequency. A sequence was defined as donor-reactive if the sequence was expanded at least 5-fold in CFSE-low cells compared with unstimulated cells and had a frequency of at least 0.01% in CFSE-low cells. Repertoire divergence was quantified by Jensen-Shannon divergence calculated from the top 100 TCRbeta sequences ranked by frequency. For samples with multiple sequencing runs, sorting error was corrected in each run separately before the runs were combined. What TCRdb holds here is the immuneACCESS table cut down to in-frame rearrangements. Part of the clones is not present; checked against another copy, under half of the missing clones reflect an unresolved V gene, and the others are unexplained. Clone size and the V and J calls come from that table; the DNA yielded D and trimming. The sample table contains about 120,000 clones; only one count was recorded for roughly 92% of them. The ten largest clones take up approximately 0.54% of the sample.

Sample: CD4+ T cells from blood. This sequence was found in a human donor in good health.

The CDR3 sequence is CASSLDSENIQYF. The nucleotide sequence reads TGTGCCAGCAGCCTCGACAGCGAAAACATTCAGTACTTC. This sequence uses TRBV7-6 and TRBJ2-4; a tentative D call is TRBD1 (5 bases match). The CDR3 covers 13 residues, taking in both the cysteine and the phenylalanine. The only DNA kept is the CDR3, 39 bases in frame from the first base. V loses 5 bases, J loses 5 bases, and the germline ends lie 10 bases apart. The germline V gene sets CDR1 to SGHVS and CDR2 to FNYEAQ. The variable domain in full, with residues beyond the CDR3 obtained from the reference TRBV7-6 and TRBJ2-4 genes, is GAGVSQSPRYKVTKRGQDVALRCDPISGHVSLYWYRQALGQGPEFLTYFNYEAQQDKSGLPNDRFSAERPEGSISTLTIQRTEQRDSAMYRCASSLDSENIQYFGAGTRLSVL.